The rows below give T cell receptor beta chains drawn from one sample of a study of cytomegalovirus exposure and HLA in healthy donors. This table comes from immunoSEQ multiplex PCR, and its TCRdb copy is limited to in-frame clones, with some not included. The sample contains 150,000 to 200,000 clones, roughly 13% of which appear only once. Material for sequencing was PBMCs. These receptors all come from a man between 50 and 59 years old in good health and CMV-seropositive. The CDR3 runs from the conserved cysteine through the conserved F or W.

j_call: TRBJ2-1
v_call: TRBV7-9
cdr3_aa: CASSLQGGGGSRPFF

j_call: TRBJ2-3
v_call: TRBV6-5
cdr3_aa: CASRGANAFWDTQYF

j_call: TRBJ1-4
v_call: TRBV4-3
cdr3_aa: CASSQDWGQGGEKLFF

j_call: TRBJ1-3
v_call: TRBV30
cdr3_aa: CAWSPSRDREDRGTIHF

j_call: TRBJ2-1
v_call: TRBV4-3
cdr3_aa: CASSPGTGNEQFF

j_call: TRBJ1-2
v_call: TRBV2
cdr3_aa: CASRGQGAINYGYTF

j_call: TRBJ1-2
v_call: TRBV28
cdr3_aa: CASIPGRGYGGYTF

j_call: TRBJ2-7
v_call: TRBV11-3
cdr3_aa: CASSLGGTAIPYEQYF

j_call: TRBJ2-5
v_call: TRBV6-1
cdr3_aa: CASSEGLAETQYF

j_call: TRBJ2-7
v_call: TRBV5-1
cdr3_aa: CASSLAGSSYEQYF

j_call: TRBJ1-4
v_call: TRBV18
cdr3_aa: CASSPSVLNEKLFF

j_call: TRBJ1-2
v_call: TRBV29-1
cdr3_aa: CSAKTQAHGYTF

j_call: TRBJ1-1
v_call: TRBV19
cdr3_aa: CASSRSTGVNTEAFF

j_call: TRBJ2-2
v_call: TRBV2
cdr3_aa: CASRWTDNTGELFF

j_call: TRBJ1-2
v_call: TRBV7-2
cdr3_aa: CASSQDRPYGYTF

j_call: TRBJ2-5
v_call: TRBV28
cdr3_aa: CASTEGQQETQYF

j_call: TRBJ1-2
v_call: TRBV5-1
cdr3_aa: CASSPREGGNYGYTF

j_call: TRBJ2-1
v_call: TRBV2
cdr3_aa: CASSEVRQRNNEQFF

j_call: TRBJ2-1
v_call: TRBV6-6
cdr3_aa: CASSYPPAGGSYEQFF

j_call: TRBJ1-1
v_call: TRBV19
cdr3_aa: CASTGSGLGQGTEAFF

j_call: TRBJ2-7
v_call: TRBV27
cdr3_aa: CASSFRGRSYEQYF

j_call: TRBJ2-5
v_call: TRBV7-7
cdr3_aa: CASSVSGGIQETQYF

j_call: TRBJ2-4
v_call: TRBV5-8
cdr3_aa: CASRWDRAPKNIQYF

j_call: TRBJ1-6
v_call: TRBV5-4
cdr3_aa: CASSPDRAHTSSPLHF

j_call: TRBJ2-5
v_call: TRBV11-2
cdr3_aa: CASSYPGQGVETQYF

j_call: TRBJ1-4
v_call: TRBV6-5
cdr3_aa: CASSFRGEKLFF

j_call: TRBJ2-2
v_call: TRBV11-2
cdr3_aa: CASSPDRISGELFF

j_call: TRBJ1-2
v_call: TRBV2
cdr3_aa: CASSTRTGRVGNYGYTF

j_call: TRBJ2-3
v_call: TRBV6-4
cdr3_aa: CASSRLAGGADTQYF

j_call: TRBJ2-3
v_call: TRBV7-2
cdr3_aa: CASSKQTGPDTQYF

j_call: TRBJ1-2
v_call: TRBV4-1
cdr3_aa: CASSQVLTESHTF